This T cell receptor (beta chain) was identified in a study of a mutant IDH1 vaccine in newly diagnosed glioma (dated by TCRdb to the early 2020s). For the wider study: Patients received eight vaccinations in weeks 1, 3, 5, 7, 11, 15, 19 and 23, corresponding to visits V03 through V10. Vaccination began 4-6 weeks after radiotherapy alone, or alongside temozolomide cycles in the chemotherapy-containing groups. Before enrollment, most patients had been given radiochemotherapy with temozolomide as standard therapy, while the rest had received either radiotherapy alone or temozolomide alone. The roughly 30 treated patients were about 60% male and roughly 40% female, with a mean age of 40.4 years. Longitudinal TCRB deep sequencing was done for about two dozen treated patients, wherever samples were available for exploratory analyses. Peripheral blood was drawn at six visits: V03 (baseline), V05, V07, V10, V12 and V13. The research as a whole found: Availability determined which PBMC samples were chosen for TCRB deep sequencing. Immune responses induced by the vaccine were seen in 90% to 95% of patients across multiple MHC alleles. Changes in the top peripheral T cell clonotypes picked up by TCRB sequencing did not appear to be linked to pseudoprogression. It was noted by the authors that analyses of patient blood samples could not be reproduced owing to sample limitations.

Receptor libraries were prepared by the immunoSEQ multiplex PCR assay. Rearranged TCR beta chain sequences were amplified with the hsTCRB Kit following the manufacturer's protocol. An Illumina MiSeq was used to sequence the TCRB libraries. Under the source paper's analysis protocol: Demultiplexing, trimming and gene mapping were performed with the kit vendor's proprietary platform. What TCRdb holds here is the immuneACCESS table cut down to in-frame rearrangements. Part of the clones is not present; checked against another copy, under half of the missing clones reflect an unresolved V gene, and the others are unexplained. From that table come the V and J calls and clone size; the DNA was used to work out D and trimming. This sample gives about 50,000 clones in total; about three quarters of them show up just once. The top ten constitute around 5.3% of the sample. In the case of this clone: This clone's antigen is unknown. Qualities for individual bases were not recorded, and no much larger clone is one base off.

Per the publication, the time point label means: week 5, during vaccination. Each vaccine dose was 300 ug of a 20-mer mutant IDH1 peptide in Montanide, given subcutaneously with topical imiquimod. The donors had newly diagnosed IDH1-mutant astrocytomas of WHO grade 3 or 4 that showed loss of nuclear ATRX. The samples were drawn from NOA16, a multicentre, single-arm, open-label phase I trial in Germany that tested a mutant IDH1 peptide vaccine in humans for the first time. The DNeasy Blood and Tissue Kit was used to extract genomic DNA from EDTA blood for TCRB sequencing. Deletion took 4 bases off V and 3 bases off J, with a span of 16 bases between the germline ends. From a lookup of the germline V gene, CDR1 and CDR2 are KGHSH and LQKENI. The CDR3 contains 15 residues, cysteine and phenylalanine counted. Of the read, only the CDR3 DNA is kept; its 45 bases are in frame from base 1.

This material consisted of PBMCs, taken from a glioma patient whose treatment included an IDH1 peptide vaccine. The TCR comes from a man in his fifties or sixties with glioma. This chain joins TRBV18 to TRBJ2-7; no confident D gene assignment can be made. The CDR3 protein sequence reads: CASSQGSPAIYEQYF. Read as DNA, the sequence is TGTGCCAGCTCACAGGGCTCCCCAGCGATCTACGAGCAGTACTTC.